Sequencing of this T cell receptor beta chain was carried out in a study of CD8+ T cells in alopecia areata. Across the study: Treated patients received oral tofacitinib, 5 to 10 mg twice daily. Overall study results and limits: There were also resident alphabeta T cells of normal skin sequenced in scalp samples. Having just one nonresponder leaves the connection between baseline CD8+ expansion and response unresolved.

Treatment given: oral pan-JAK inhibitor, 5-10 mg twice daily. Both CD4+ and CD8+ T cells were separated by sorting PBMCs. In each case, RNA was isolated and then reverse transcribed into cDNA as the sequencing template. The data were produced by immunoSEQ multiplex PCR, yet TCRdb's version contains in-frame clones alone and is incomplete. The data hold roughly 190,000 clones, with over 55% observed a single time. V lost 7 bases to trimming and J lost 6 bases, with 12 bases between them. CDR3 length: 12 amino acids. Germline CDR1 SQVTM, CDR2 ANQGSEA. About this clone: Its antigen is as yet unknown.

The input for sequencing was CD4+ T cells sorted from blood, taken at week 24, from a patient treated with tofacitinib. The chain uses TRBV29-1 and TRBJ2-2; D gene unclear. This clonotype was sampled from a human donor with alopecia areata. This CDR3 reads CSAAPSAGELFF. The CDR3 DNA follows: TGCAGCGCCGCACCTTCGGCCGGGGAGCTGTTTTTT.